This record looks at one T cell receptor beta chain sequence and its context. Profiled with immunoSEQ multiplex PCR; TCRdb holds only in-frame clones, not every one. The profile covers tens of thousands of clones, with 85% to 95% appearing a single time and roughly 0.37% taken by the ten largest. V lost 1 base to trimming and J lost 0 bases; unmatched junction nucleotides: 6. Germline values: CDR1 SGHNT, CDR2 YENEEA. This CDR3 has 17 residues. These data belong to a study of technical replicates of blood from several donors. V gene TRBV11-3 combines with J gene TRBJ2-1; 7 nucleotides line up with TRBD2. The receptor was derived from a human donor in good health. The sequenced sample was T cells isolated from PBMCs. CDR3 amino acids: CASSLGSGEGSYNEQFF. The CDR3, as DNA: TGTGCCAGCAGCTTAGGTTCCGGGGAGGGCTCCTACAATGAGCAGTTCTTC.